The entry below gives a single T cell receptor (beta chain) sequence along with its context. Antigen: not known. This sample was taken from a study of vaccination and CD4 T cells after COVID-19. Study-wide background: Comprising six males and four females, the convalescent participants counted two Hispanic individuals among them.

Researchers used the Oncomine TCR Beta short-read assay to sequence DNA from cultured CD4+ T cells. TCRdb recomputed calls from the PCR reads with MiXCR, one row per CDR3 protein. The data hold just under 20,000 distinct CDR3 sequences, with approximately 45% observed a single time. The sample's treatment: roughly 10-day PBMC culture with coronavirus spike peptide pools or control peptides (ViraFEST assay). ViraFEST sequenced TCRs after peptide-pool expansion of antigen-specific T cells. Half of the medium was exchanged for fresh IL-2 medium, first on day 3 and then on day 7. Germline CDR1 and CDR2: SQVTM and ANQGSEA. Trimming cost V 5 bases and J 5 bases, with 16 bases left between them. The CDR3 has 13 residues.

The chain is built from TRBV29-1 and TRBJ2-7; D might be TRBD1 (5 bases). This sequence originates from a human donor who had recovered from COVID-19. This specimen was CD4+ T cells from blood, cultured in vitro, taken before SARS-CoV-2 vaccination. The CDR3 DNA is TGCAGCGTTCTGTGGGCCTCAGGGAACGAGCAGTACTTC. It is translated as CSVLWASGNEQYF.